The T cell receptor (beta chain) under discussion was sequenced for a study of blood T cell repertoires in COVID-19. Overall study context: There were acute and convalescent COVID-19 samples, and they came from the United States, Italy and Spain. Sources were T cells, B-cell-depleted T cells, or PBMCs; the material itself was cDNA or gDNA.

In the source study's methods: Nucleated cell counts were estimated from reference gene primer amplification. The data were produced by immunoSEQ multiplex PCR, yet TCRdb's version contains in-frame clones alone and is incomplete. Clonal size and the V and J genes are those of that table, whereas D and trimming came from the DNA. The sample has over 65,000 clones; about 93% are singletons. This CDR3 is 11 amino acids long. The germline gives CDR1 DFQATT, CDR2 SNEGSKA (reference sequence). V was cut by 7 bases and J by 4 bases, with 10 bases left in between. Sequenced sample: peripheral blood. This chain links TRBV20-1 with TRBJ1-1, with a possible D match to TRBD1 (6 bases). The TCR originated in a woman aged 80 or older with acute or convalescent COVID-19. The CDR3 sequence is CSERGGTEAFF. The CDR3 region has the DNA TGCAGTGAAAGAGGGGGCACTGAAGCTTTCTTT.